This section outlines one T cell receptor beta chain sequence together with its context. The source of the sample is a study of blood T cell repertoires in COVID-19. At the level of the study: Samples came from the United States, Italy and Spain, spanning acute and convalescent COVID-19.

In the study's own analysis: Reference gene primer amplification gave estimated nucleated cell counts. Here immunoSEQ multiplex PCR was the method, and the copy in TCRdb shows in-frame clones only, minus some. The DNA was the basis for D and trimming; V, J and clone size are from that table. The sample has roughly 220,000 clones, about 86% seen once. Germline CDR1 reads SGHAT; CDR2 reads FQDESV (reference sequence). The CDR3 is 11 residues long. V was cut by 1 base and J by 9 bases, with 4 bases left in between. The gene calls are TRBV11-1 and TRBJ2-1; D not resolved. The receptor was derived from a woman in her thirties who had recovered from COVID-19. Sequencing was performed on peripheral blood. The CDR3, as DNA: TGTGCCAGCAGCTTAGGAGGTGAGCAGTTCTTC. This sequence encodes CASSLGGEQFF. Using reference TRBV11-1 and TRBJ2-1 for the parts outside the CDR3, the full variable domain is EAEVAQSPRYKITEKSQAVAFWCDPISGHATLYWYRQILGQGPELLVQFQDESVVDDSQLPKDRFSAERLKGVDSTLKIQPAELGDSAMYLCASSLGGEQFFGPGTRLTVL.